This TCR beta chain is drawn from a study of T cells expressing NK-cell markers. The length of the CDR3 is 15 residues. The germline gives CDR1 DFQATT, CDR2 SNEGSKA (reference sequence). Reprocessing the 5' RACE reads, TCRdb reports a single entry for every CDR3 protein and omits DNA. The table counts about 450,000 distinct CDR3 sequences; 7.3% lies in the top ten. Sample: blood T cells: a sorted CD56 or NKG2C T cell subset, CD4+ or CD8+ T cells, or bulk PBMC T cells (not recorded which). V gene TRBV20-1 combines with J gene TRBJ1-1; the D gene TCRdb calls, TRBD1, cannot be checked with no DNA. The TCR originated in a woman between 18 and 75 years old in good health. The CDR3 loop is CSARGVWLMNTEAFF.